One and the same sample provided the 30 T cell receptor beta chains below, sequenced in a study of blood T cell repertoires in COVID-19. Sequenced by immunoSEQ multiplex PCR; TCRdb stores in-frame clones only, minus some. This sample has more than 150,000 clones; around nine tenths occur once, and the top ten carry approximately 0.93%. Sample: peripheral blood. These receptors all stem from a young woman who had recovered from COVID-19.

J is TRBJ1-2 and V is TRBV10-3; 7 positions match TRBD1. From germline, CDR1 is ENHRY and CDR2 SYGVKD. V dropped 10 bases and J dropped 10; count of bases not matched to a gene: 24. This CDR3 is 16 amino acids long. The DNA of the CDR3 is TGTGCCACTTATCGGCAAGGGGGCGGAATTTCGTCGGACTACACCTTC. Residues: CATYRQGGGISSDYTF.

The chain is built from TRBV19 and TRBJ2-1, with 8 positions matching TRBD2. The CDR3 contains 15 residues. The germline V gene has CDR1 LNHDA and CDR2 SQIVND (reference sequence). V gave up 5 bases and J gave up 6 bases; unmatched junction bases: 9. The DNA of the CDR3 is TGTGCCAGTAGTCCCCCCGGGACTAGTTCCAATGAGCAGTTCTTC. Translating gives CASSPPGTSSNEQFF.

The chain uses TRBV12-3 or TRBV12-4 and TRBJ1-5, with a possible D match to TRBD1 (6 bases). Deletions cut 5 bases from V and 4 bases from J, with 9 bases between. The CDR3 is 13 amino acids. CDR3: CASSRTENQPQHF. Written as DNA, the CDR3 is TGTGCCAGCAGTCGGACAGAAAATCAGCCCCAGCATTTT.

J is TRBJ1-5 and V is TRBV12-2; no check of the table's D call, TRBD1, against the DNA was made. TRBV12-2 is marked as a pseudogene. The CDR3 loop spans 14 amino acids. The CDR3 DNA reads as TGTGCAAGTCGCACGACAGGGGGTAACCAGCCCCAGCATTTT. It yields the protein CASRTTGGNQPQHF.

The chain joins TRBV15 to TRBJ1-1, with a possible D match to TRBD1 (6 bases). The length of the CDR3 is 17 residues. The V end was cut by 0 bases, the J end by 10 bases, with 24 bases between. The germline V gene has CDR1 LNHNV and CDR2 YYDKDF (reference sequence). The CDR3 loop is CATSRDTTGARYDGAFF. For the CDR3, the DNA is TGTGCCACCAGCAGAGATACGACAGGCGCCCGATACGATGGAGCTTTCTTT.

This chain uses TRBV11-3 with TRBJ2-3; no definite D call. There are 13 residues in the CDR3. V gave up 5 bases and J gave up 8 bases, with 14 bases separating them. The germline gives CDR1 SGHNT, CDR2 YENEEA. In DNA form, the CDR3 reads TGTGCCAGCAGCGGAAACCCAACGGGTACGCAGTATTTT. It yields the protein CASSGNPTGTQYF. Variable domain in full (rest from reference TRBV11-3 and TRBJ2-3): EAGVVQSPRYKIIEKKQPVAFWCNPISGHNTLYWYLQNLGQGPELLIRYENEEAVDDSQLPKDRFSAERLKGVDSTLKIQPAELGDSAVYLCASSGNPTGTQYFGPGTRLTVL.

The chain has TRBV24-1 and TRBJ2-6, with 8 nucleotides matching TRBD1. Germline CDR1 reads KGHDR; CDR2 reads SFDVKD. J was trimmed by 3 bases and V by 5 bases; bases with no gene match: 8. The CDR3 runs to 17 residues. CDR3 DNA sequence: TGTGCCACCAGTGGCAGGGGGCTCGAGTTTGGGGCCAACGTCCTGACTTTC. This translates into CATSGRGLEFGANVLTF.

The CDR3 sequence: CSASFLLAGVTDTQYF. In DNA, the CDR3 is TGCAGTGCTAGTTTTCTTCTGGCGGGGGTCACAGATACGCAGTATTTT. The chain uses TRBV20-1 and TRBJ2-3, with 7 bases that match TRBD2. V was pared by 3 bases and J by 2 bases, with 11 bases of the junction left unmatched. The CDR3 consists of 16 residues. Germline CDR1 reads DFQATT; CDR2 reads SNEGSKA (reference sequence).

The DNA of the CDR3 is TGTGCCAGCAGCTCCAGAGGGACAGGGGGCTCGACAGATACGCAGTATTTT. It codes for CASSSRGTGGSTDTQYF. The chain couples TRBV9 to TRBJ2-3, with 12 positions matching TRBD1. With V trimmed by 4 bases and J by 3 bases, 9 bases remained unmatched. Germline V CDR1 and CDR2: SGDLS, YYNGEE. The CDR3 has 17 residues.

The CDR3 DNA is TGTGCCAGCAGCCGGTACCAAACGGATACGCAGTATTTT. It codes for CASSRYQTDTQYF. V usage is TRBV9 and J usage is TRBJ2-3; D call uncertain. Deletions cut 4 bases from V and 6 bases from J, with 12 bases between. Germline lookup yields CDR1 SGDLS and CDR2 YYNGEE. CDR3 length: 13 residues. The whole variable domain, remainder taken from reference TRBV9 and TRBJ2-3, is DSGVTQTPKHLITATGQRVTLRCSPRSGDLSVYWYQQSLDQGLQFLIQYYNGEERAKGNILERFSAQQFPDLHSELNLSSLELGDSALYFCASSRYQTDTQYFGPGTRLTVL.

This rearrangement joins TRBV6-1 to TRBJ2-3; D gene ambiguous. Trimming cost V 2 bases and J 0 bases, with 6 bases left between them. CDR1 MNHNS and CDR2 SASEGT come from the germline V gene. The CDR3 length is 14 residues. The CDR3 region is CASSEISSTDTQYF. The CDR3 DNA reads TGTGCCAGCAGTGAAATTAGCAGCACAGATACGCAGTATTTT.

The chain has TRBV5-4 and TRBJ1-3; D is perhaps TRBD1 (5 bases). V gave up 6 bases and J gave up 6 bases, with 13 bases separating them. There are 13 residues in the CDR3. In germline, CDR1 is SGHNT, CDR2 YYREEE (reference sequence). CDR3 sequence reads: CASTRRGENTIYF. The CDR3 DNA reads TGTGCCAGCACTCGGAGGGGCGAAAACACCATATATTTT.

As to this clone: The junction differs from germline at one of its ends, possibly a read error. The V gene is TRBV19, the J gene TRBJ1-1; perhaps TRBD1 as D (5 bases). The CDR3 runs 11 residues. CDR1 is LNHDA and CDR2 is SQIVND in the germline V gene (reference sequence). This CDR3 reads CASSDYRNTVF. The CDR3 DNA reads TGTGCCAGTAGTGATTACAGGAATACGGTCTTT.

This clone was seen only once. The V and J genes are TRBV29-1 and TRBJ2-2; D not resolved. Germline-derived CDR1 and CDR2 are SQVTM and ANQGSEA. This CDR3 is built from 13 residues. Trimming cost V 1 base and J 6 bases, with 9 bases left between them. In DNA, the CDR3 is TGCAGCGTTGAAGTCCTGGCTTCCGGGGAGCTGTTTTTT. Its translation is CSVEVLASGELFF.

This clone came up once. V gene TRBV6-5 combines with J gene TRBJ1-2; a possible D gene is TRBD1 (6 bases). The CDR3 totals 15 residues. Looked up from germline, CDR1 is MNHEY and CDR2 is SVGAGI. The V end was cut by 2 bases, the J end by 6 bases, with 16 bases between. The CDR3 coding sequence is TGTGCCAGCAGTTACACTTTACAGGGAAGGAATGGCTACACCTTC. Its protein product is CASSYTLQGRNGYTF.

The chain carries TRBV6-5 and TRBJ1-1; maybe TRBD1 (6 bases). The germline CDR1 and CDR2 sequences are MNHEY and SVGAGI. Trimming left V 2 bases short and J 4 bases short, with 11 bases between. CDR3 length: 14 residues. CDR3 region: CASSYARGSTEAFF. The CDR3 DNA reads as TGTGCCAGCAGTTACGCCAGGGGATCCACTGAAGCTTTCTTT.

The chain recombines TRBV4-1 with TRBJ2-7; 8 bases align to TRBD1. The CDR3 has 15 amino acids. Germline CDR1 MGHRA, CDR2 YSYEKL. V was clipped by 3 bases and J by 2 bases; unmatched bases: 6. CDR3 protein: CASSHSDRGTYEQYF. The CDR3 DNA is TGCGCCAGCAGCCATAGCGACAGGGGAACCTACGAGCAGTACTTC.

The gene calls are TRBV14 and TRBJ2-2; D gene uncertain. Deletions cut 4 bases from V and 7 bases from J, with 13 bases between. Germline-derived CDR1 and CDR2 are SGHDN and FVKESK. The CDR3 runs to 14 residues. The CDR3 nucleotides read TGTGCCAGCAGCCGGGTAGCTGCGGTCGGGGAGCTGTTTTTT. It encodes CASSRVAAVGELFF.

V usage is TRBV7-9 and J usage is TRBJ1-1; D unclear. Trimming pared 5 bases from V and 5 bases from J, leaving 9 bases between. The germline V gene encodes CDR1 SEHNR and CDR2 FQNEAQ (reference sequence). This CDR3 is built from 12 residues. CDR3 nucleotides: TGTGCCAGCAGCCCTGGAGAAACTGAAGCTTTCTTT. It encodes CASSPGETEAFF.

The CDR3 DNA reads as TGCGCCAGCAGCCAAGACAGCGGGAGGTTCGGTGAGCAGTTCTTC. It yields the protein CASSQDSGRFGEQFF. V is TRBV4-1 and J is TRBJ2-1; 9 positions agree with TRBD2. V gave up 0 bases and J gave up 9 bases; unmatched junction bases: 6. Germline V gene lookup returns CDR1 MGHRA and CDR2 YSYEKL. This CDR3 has 15 residues.

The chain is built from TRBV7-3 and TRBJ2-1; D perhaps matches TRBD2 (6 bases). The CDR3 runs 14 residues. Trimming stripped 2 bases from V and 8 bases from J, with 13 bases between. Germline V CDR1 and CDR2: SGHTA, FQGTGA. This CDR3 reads CASSLVGLLDEQFF. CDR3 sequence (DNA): TGTGCCAGCAGCTTAGTGGGACTGTTGGATGAGCAGTTCTTC.

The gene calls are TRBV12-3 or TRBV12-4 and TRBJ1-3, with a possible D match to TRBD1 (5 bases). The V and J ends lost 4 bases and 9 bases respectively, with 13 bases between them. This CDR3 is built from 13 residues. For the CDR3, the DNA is TGTGCCAGCAGTTATAGTGGGGGAGGCACCATATATTTT. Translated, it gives CASSYSGGGTIYF.

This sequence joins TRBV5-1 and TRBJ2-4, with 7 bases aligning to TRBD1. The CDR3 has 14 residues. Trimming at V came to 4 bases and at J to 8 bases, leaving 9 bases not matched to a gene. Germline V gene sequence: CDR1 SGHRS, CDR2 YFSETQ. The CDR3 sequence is CASSLRTGRDIQYF. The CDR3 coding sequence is TGCGCCAGCAGCCTACGGACAGGCAGGGACATTCAGTACTTC.

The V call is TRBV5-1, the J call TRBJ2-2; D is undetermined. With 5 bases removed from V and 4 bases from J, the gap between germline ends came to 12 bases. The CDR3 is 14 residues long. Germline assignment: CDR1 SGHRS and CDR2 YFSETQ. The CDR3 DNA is TGCGCCAGCAGTGGGCTCACTTTCACCGGGGAGCTGTTTTTT. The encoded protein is CASSGLTFTGELFF.

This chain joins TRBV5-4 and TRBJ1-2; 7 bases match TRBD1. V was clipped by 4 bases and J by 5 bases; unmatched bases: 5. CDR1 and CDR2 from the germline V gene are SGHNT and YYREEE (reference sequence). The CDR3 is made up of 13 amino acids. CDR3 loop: CASSPTGPYGYTF. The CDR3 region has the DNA TGTGCCAGCAGCCCGACAGGGCCTTATGGCTACACCTTC.

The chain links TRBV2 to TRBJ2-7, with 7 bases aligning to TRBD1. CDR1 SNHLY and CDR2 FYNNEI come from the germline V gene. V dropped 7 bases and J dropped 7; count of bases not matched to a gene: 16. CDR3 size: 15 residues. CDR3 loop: CASTVGDREVREQYF. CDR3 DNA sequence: TGTGCCAGCACCGTTGGGGACAGAGAAGTAAGGGAGCAGTACTTC.

The CDR3 loop is CASSAPGARGVWNQPQHF. The CDR3 DNA is TGTGCCAGCAGCGCTCCGGGAGCTCGAGGGGTATGGAATCAGCCCCAGCATTTT. The chain uses TRBV7-2 and TRBJ1-5, with D possibly being TRBD1 (5 bases). The CDR3 spans 18 residues. The V end lost 5 bases, the J end lost 4 bases, and 24 bases lay between the germline ends. The germline CDR1 and CDR2 sequences are SGHTA and FQGNSA.

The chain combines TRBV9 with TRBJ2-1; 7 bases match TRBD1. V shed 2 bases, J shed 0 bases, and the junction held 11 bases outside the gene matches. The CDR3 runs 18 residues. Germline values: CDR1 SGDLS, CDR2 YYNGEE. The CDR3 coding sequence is TGTGCCAGCAGCGTCCCCCGGGGACAGCCCAGCTCCTACAATGAGCAGTTCTTC. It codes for CASSVPRGQPSSYNEQFF.

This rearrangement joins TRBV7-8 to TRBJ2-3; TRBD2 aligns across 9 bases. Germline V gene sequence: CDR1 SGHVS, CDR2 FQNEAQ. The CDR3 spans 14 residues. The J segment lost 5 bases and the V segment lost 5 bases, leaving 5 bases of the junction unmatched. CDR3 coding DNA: TGTGCCAGCAGCCCTAGCGGGGTGGAAGATACGCAGTATTTT. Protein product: CASSPSGVEDTQYF.

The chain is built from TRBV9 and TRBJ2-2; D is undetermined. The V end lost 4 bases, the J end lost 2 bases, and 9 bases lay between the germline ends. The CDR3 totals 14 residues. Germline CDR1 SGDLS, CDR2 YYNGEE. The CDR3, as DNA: TGTGCCAGCAGCTCAACGACAAACACCGGGGAGCTGTTTTTT. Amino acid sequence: CASSSTTNTGELFF.